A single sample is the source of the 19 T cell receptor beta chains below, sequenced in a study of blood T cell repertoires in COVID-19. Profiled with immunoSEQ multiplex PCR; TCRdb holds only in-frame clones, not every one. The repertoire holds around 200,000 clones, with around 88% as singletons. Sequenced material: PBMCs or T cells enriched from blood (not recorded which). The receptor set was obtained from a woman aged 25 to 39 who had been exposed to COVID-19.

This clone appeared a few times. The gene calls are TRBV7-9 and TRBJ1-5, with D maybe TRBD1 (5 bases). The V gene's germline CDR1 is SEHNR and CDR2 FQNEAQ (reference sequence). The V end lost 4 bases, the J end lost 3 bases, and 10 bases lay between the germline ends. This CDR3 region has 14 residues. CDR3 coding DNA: TGTGCCAGCAGCTCGACAGTGTCCAATCAGCCCCAGCATTTT. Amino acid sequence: CASSSTVSNQPQHF.

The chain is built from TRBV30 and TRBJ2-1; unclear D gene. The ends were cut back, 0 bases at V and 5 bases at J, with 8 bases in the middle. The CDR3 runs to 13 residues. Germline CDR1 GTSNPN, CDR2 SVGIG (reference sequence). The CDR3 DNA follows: TGTGCCTGGAGTGTACTGCGGAACAATGAGCAGTTCTTC. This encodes CAWSVLRNNEQFF.

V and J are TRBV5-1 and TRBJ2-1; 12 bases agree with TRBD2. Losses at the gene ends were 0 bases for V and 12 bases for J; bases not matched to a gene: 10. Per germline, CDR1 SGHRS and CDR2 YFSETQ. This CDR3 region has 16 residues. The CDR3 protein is CASSLGSSGGAFGQFF. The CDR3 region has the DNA TGCGCCAGCAGCTTGGGCTCTAGCGGGGGGGCCTTCGGGCAGTTCTTC.

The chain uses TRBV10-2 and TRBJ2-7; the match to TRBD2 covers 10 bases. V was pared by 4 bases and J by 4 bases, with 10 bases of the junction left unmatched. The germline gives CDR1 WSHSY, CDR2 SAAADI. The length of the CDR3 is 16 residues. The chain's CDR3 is CASSAGTSETLYEQYF. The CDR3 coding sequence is TGCGCCAGCAGTGCTGGGACTAGCGAAACCCTTTACGAGCAGTACTTC.

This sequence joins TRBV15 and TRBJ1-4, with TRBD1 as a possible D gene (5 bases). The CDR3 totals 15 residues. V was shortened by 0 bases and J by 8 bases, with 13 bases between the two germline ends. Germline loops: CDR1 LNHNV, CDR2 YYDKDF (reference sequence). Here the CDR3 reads CATSREVQGWEKLFF. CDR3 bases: TGTGCCACCAGCAGAGAAGTCCAGGGTTGGGAAAAACTGTTTTTT.

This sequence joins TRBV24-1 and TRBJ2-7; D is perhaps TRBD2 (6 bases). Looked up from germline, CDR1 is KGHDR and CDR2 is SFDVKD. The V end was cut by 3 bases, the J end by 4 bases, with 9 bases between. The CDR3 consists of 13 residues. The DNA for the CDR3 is TGTGCCACCAGTGATGGAGGGGTTTACGAGCAGTACTTC. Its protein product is CATSDGGVYEQYF.

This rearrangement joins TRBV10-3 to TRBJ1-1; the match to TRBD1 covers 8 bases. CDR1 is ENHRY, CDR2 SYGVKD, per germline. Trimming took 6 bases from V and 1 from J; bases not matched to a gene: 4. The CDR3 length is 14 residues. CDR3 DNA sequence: TGTGCCATCAGCTGGACAGGGCAGAACACTGAAGCTTTCTTT. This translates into CAISWTGQNTEAFF.

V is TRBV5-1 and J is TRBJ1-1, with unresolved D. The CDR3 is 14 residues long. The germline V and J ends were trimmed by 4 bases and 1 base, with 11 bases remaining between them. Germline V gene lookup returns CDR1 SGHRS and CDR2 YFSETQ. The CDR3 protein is CASSLIPGNTEAFF. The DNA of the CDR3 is TGCGCCAGCAGCCTTATCCCCGGGAACACTGAAGCTTTCTTT.

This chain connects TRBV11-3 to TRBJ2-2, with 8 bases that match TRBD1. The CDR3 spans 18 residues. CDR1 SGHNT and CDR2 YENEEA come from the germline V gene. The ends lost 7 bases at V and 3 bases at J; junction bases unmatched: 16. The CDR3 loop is CASTAPGQDSTYTGELFF. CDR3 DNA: TGTGCCAGCACCGCCCCGGGACAGGATTCAACTTACACCGGGGAGCTGTTTTTT.

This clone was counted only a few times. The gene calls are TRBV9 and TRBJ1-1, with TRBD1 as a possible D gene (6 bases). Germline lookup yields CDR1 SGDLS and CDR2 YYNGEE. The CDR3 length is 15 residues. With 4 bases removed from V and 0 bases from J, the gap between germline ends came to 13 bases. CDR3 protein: CASSPGTGMNTEAFF. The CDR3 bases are TGTGCCAGCAGCCCCGGAACAGGGATGAACACTGAAGCTTTCTTT.

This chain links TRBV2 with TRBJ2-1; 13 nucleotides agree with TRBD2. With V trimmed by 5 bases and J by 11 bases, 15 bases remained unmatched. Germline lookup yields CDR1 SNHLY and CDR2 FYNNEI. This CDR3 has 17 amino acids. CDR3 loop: CASSPSPLAGGEGKQFF. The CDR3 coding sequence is TGTGCCAGCAGTCCCAGCCCACTAGCGGGGGGGGAGGGGAAGCAGTTCTTC. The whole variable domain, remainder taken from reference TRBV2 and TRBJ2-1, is EPEVTQTPSHQVTQMGQEVILRCVPISNHLYFYWYRQILGQKVEFLVSFYNNEISEKSEIFDDQFSVERPDGSNFTLKIRSTKLEDSAMYFCASSPSPLAGGEGKQFFGPGTRLTVL.

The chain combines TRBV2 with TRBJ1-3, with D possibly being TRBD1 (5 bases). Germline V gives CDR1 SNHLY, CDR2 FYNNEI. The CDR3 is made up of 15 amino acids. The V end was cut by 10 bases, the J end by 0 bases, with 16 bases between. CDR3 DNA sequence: TGTGCCATCCAAAGACAGTTACGCTCTGGAAACACCATATATTTT. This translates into CAIQRQLRSGNTIYF.

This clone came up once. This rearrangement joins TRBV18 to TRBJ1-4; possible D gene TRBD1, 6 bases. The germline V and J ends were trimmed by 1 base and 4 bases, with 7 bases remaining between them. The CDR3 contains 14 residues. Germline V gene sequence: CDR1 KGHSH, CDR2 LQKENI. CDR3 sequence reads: CASSPLDSNEKLFF. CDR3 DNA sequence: TGTGCCAGCTCACCACTGGACAGTAATGAAAAACTGTTTTTT.

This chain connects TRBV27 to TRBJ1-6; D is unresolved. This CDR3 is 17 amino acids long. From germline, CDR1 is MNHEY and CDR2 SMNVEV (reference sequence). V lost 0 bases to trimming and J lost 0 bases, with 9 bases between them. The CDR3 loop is CASSLSGRSSYNSPLHF. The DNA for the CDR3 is TGTGCCAGCAGTTTATCTGGTAGGAGCTCCTATAATTCACCCCTCCACTTT.

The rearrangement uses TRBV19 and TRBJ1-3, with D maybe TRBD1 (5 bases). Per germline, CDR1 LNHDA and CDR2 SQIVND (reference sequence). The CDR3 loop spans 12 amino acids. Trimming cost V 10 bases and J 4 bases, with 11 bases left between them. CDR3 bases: TGTGCCATTCAGGGTTCAGGAAACACCATATATTTT. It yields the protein CAIQGSGNTIYF.

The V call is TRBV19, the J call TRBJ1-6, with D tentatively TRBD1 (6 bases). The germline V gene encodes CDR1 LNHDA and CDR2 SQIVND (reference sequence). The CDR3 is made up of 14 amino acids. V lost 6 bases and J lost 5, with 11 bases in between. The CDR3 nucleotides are TGTGCCAGTAGCCAGGGACAAGATAATTCACCCCTCCACTTT. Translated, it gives CASSQGQDNSPLHF.

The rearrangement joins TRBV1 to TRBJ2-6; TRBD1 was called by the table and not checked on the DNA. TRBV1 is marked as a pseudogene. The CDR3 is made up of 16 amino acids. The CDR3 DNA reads TGCACCAGCAGCCAGTTCCAGGGGGCTGGGGCCAACGTCCTGACTTTC. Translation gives CTSSQFQGAGANVLTF.

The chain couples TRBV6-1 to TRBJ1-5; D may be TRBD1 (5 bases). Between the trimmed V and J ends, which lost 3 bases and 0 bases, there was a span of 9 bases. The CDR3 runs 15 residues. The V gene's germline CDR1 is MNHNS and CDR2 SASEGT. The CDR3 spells CASSERQYSNQPQHF. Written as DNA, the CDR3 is TGTGCCAGCAGTGAGAGACAGTATAGCAATCAGCCCCAGCATTTT.

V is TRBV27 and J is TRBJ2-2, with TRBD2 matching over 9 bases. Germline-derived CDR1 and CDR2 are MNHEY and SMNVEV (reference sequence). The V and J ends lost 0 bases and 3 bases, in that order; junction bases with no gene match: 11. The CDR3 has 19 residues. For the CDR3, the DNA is TGTGCCAGCAGTTTATCTCCAGCGGGGGGAGCTCCGTACACCGGGGAGCTGTTTTTT. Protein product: CASSLSPAGGAPYTGELFF.